Listed below are T cell receptor beta chains from one sample, sequenced in a study of blood T cell repertoires in COVID-19. Using immunoSEQ multiplex PCR, the repertoire was profiled, and TCRdb retains in-frame clones only, with some absent. In the table there are approximately 190,000 clones, about four fifths of which are singletons. Input material: peripheral blood. These receptor sequences come from a woman aged 65 to 85 with active or convalescent COVID-19. The CDR3 runs from the conserved cysteine through the conserved F or W. Each record gives: D gene, J gene, V gene, clone size, CDR3 protein, CDR3 DNA. D genes are given only for firm matches. Only some rows state a clone size, as once, few, many or a class for expanded clones.

d_gene: NA; j_gene: TRBJ2-5; v_gene: TRBV11-1; abundance: NA; CDR3aa: CASSPDTQETQYF; CDR3nt: TGTGCCAGCAGCCCCGACACCCAAGAGACCCAGTACTTC
d_gene: TRBD1; j_gene: TRBJ1-2; v_gene: TRBV6-5; abundance: NA; CDR3aa: CASSPTGQGARGYTF; CDR3nt: TGTGCCAGCAGTCCAACTGGACAGGGGGCTAGGGGCTACACCTTC
d_gene: NA; j_gene: TRBJ2-1; v_gene: TRBV25-1; abundance: NA; CDR3aa: CASSEYGSSPYNEQFF; CDR3nt: TGTGCCAGCAGTGAATACGGGAGTTCCCCTTACAATGAGCAGTTCTTC
d_gene: TRBD1; j_gene: TRBJ1-1; v_gene: TRBV19; abundance: NA; CDR3aa: CASSWDRLNTEAFF; CDR3nt: TGTGCCAGTAGCTGGGACAGGCTTAACACTGAAGCTTTCTTT
d_gene: NA; j_gene: TRBJ1-2; v_gene: TRBV7-8; abundance: NA; CDR3aa: CASSLAPSGVSGYTF; CDR3nt: TGTGCCAGCAGCTTAGCCCCAAGCGGAGTTTCAGGCTACACCTTC
d_gene: TRBD2; j_gene: TRBJ2-5; v_gene: TRBV3-1/TRBV3-2; abundance: NA; CDR3aa: CASSLSGTQETQYF; CDR3nt: TGTGCCAGCAGCTTAAGCGGGACTCAAGAGACCCAGTACTTC
d_gene: NA; j_gene: TRBJ2-3; v_gene: TRBV5-3; abundance: NA; CDR3aa: CARSLRGTDTQYF; CDR3nt: TGTGCCAGAAGCTTGCGGGGCACAGATACGCAGTATTTT
d_gene: TRBD2; j_gene: TRBJ2-5; v_gene: TRBV7-9; abundance: once; CDR3aa: CASSFSLAGLETQYF; CDR3nt: TGTGCCAGCAGCTTTTCCCTAGCGGGATTAGAGACCCAGTACTTC
d_gene: NA; j_gene: TRBJ2-3; v_gene: TRBV3-1/TRBV3-2; abundance: NA; CDR3aa: CASSPLIGSGTDTQYF; CDR3nt: TGTGCCAGCAGCCCATTAATCGGGAGTGGAACAGATACGCAGTATTTT
d_gene: NA; j_gene: TRBJ1-1; v_gene: TRBV5-1; abundance: NA; CDR3aa: CASSGQTSNTEAFF; CDR3nt: TGCGCCAGCAGTGGACAGACATCGAACACTGAAGCTTTCTTT
d_gene: NA; j_gene: TRBJ2-3; v_gene: TRBV7-3; abundance: NA; CDR3aa: CASSQDSNPSTDTQYF; CDR3nt: TGTGCCAGCAGCCAAGACTCAAACCCTAGCACAGATACGCAGTATTTT